The clone carrying this T cell receptor beta chain appeared many times. The antigen is undetermined. The study made its TCR cDNA through 5'RACE template switching. That step introduced a universal primer site along with UMIs. TCRdb redid the calling of the 5' RACE reads with MiXCR, one entry per CDR3 protein. Of 620,000 or so distinct CDR3 sequences detected, roughly 12% appear once; the ten largest clones hold 14% to 15%. The sample is drawn from a study of T cells after yellow fever vaccination. As for the study in general: The SMART-Seq v4 Ultra Low Input method served to prepare the low-cell-number fractions. Notes on the study in general: Reappearing after the booster were most of the clones from primary vaccination (roughly 95% CD4, approximately 88% CD8). The CD4 and CD8 compartments had a small share of their clonotypes in common.

The V end lost 8 bases, the J end lost 5 bases, and 10 bases lay between the germline ends. The CDR3 sequence is 12 residues long. The germline CDR1 and CDR2 sequences are KGHSY and FQNENV. This clonotype originated in a man aged 30 to 39 who received the YFV17D yellow fever vaccine. Sequencing was performed on PBMCs, taken on the day of the yellow fever booster vaccination. This chain connects TRBV16 to TRBJ2-1, with a tentative D call TRBD1 (5 bases). For the CDR3, the DNA is TGTGCCAGCTTGACAGAGGACAATGAGCAGTTCTTC. It specifies CASLTEDNEQFF.